The present T cell receptor beta chain was sequenced within a study of CD8+ T cells in alopecia areata. In the study overall: The duration of tofacitinib was 6 to 18 months, with 6 months off drug afterward.

Overall study results and limits: Persistence during tofacitinib was seen for many expanded lesional clones in scalp and blood. Tofacitinib significantly lowered scalp clonality and expanded CD8+ clones among the top 100.

Comments on this clone: The antigen remains unidentified.

In germline, CDR1 is SGHRS, CDR2 YFSETQ. The CDR3 consists of 13 residues. Trimming left V 3 bases short and J 8 bases short, with 9 bases between. RNA was isolated and reverse transcribed to cDNA, the sequencing template. Measured with immunoSEQ multiplex PCR; TCRdb has only the in-frame clones, and not every one. Counted here are around 290,000 clones, 58% occurring once; the ten biggest clones make up more than 1.5%. As for treatment: oral pan-JAK inhibitor, 5-10 mg twice daily. This sample comprised CD4+ T cells sorted from blood, obtained at week 24, from a patient treated with tofacitinib. The clonotype originates from a human donor with alopecia areata. J is TRBJ1-6 and V is TRBV5-1; D remains ambiguous. The CDR3 here is CASSWGSDSPLHF. Here the CDR3 DNA reads TGCGCCAGCAGCTGGGGATCGGATTCACCCCTCCACTTT.